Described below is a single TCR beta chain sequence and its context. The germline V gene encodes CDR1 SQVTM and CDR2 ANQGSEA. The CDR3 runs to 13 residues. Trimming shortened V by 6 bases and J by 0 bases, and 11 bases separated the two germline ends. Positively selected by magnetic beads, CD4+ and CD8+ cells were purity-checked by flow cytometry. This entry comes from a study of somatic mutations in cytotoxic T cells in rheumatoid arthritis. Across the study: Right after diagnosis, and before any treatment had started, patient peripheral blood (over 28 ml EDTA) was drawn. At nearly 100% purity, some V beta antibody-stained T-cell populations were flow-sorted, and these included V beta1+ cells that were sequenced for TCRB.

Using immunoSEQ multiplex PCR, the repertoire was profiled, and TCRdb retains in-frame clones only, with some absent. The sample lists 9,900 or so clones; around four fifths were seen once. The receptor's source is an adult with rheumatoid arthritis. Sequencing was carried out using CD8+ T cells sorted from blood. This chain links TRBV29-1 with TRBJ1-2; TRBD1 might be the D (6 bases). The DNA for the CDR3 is TGCAGCGTGGAGACAGGTTCTAACTATGGCTACACCTTC. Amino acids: CSVETGSNYGYTF.